This TCR beta chain was retrieved from a study of chemoradiotherapy in HPV16-positive cancers. V lost 4 bases and J lost 0, with 9 bases in between. The V gene's germline CDR1 is SGHRS and CDR2 YFSETQ. The CDR3 sequence is 14 residues long. Profiling relied on immunoSEQ multiplex PCR, and the TCRdb table lists in-frame clones only, not all of them. Here the sample spans 8,000 to 9,000 clones, 75% being singletons. The chain is built from TRBV5-1 and TRBJ2-3, with a possible D match to TRBD2 (5 bases). The source is a human donor with HPV-associated anogenital cancer. This specimen was taken from a patient who underwent chemoradiotherapy. The CDR3 region is CASSTTGSTDTQYF. DNA for the CDR3: TGCGCCAGCAGCACGACGGGAAGCACAGATACGCAGTATTTT.